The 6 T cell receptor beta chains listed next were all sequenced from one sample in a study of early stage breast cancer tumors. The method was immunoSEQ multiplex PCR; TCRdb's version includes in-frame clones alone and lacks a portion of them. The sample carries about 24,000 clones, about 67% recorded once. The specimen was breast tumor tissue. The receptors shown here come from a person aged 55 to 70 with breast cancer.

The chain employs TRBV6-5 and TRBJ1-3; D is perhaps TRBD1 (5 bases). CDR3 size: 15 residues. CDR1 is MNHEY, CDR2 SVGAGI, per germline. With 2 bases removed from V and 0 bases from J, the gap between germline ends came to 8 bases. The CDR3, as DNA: TGTGCCAGCAGTTACGGGGGGATCTCTGGAAACACCATATATTTT. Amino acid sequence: CASSYGGISGNTIYF.

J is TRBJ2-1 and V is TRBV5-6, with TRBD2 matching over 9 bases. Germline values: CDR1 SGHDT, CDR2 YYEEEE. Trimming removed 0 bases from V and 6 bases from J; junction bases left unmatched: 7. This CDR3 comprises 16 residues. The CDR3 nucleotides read TGTGCCAGCAGCTTGGCCGGAAGAGCGGGGGGCAATGAGCAGTTCTTC. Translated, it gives CASSLAGRAGGNEQFF. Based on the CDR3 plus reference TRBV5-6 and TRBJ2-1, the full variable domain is DAGVTQSPTHLIKTRGQQVTLRCSPKSGHDTVSWYQQALGQGPQFIFQYYEEEERQRGNFPDRFSGHQFPNYSSELNVNALLLGDSALYLCASSLAGRAGGNEQFFGPGTRLTVL.

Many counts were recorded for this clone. The CDR3: CASSPGTSYEQYF. DNA of the CDR3: TGTGCCAGCTCACCCGGGACTAGCTACGAGCAGTACTTC. The chain links TRBV18 to TRBJ2-7; 8 positions match TRBD2. CDR1 and CDR2 (germline): KGHSH, LQKENI. The CDR3 consists of 13 residues. V gave up 3 bases and J gave up 3 bases; unmatched junction bases: 1.

Here the CDR3 reads CASSLDTYGYTF. CDR3 sequence (DNA): TGCGCCAGCAGCTTGGACACCTATGGCTACACCTTC. The J gene is TRBJ1-2, the V gene TRBV5-1, with unresolved D. This CDR3 comprises 12 residues. V lost 0 bases and J lost 4, with 4 bases in between. Germline CDR1 SGHRS, CDR2 YFSETQ.

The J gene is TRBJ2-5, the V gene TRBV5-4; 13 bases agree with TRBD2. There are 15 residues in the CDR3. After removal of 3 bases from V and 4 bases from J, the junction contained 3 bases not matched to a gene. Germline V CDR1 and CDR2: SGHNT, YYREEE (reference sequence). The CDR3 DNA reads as TGTGCCAGCAGCTCGACTAGCGGGAGGTTAGAGACCCAGTACTTC. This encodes CASSSTSGRLETQYF.

DNA of the CDR3: TGCGCCAGCAGCTCCGGGACTAGCGGGAGTGGCGAGCAGTACTTC. It is translated as CASSSGTSGSGEQYF. The chain is built from TRBV10-1 and TRBJ2-7, with 14 bases identical to TRBD2. Germline values: CDR1 WNHNN, CDR2 SYGVQD (reference sequence). The CDR3 consists of 15 residues. J gave up 6 bases and V 6 bases, and 7 bases lay outside the gene matches.